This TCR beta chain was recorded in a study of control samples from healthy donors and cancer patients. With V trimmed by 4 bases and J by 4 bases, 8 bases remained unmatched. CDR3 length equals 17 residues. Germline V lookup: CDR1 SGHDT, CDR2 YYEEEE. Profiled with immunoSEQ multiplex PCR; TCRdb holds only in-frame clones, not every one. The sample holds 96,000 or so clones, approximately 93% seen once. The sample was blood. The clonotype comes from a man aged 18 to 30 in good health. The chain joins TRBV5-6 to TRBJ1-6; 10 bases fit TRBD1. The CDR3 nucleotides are TGTGCCAGCAGCCGCCCAGGGACAGGGGAATATAATTCACCCCTCCACTTT. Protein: CASSRPGTGEYNSPLHF.